A single T cell receptor (beta chain) is shown here with its context. This specimen belongs to a study of long-term antiretroviral therapy in people with HIV. There are 14 residues in the CDR3. CDR1 and CDR2 (germline): SGHDN, FVKESK. V lost 4 bases and J 8 bases, leaving 14 bases between the germline ends. immunoSEQ v3.0 was run at survey level. This table comes from immunoSEQ multiplex PCR, and its TCRdb copy is limited to in-frame clones, with some not included. The sample consists of roughly 33,000 clones, just under 80% of them appearing once. The specimen was unsorted PBMCs, collected 3.1 years after starting antiretroviral therapy. The chain links TRBV14 to TRBJ1-4, with TRBD1 as a possible D gene (5 bases). The clonotype comes from a woman aged 50 to 60 with HIV. CDR3 DNA sequence: TGTGCCAGCAGCCTGTCAGGGAATTCGGAAAAACTGTTTTTT. Amino acid sequence: CASSLSGNSEKLFF. Full variable domain (missing parts from reference TRBV14 and TRBJ1-4): EAGVTQFPSHSVIEKGQTVTLRCDPISGHDNLYWYRRVMGKEIKFLLHFVKESKQDESGMPNNRFLAERTGGTYSTLKVQPAELEDSGVYFCASSLSGNSEKLFFGSGTQLSVL.